The subject of this entry is one T cell receptor beta chain. This clone was recorded once. The antigen it recognizes is unknown. No much larger clone exists at a distance of one base, and base qualities are not known. V has 4 bases trimmed and J has 1 base trimmed; junction bases matching no gene number 9. Via the germline V gene, CDR1 is SGHTA and CDR2 FQGTGA. From the cysteine up to the phenylalanine, the CDR3 has a length of 16 residues. The CDR3 DNA has 48 bases and is translated from base 1. In total, roughly 710 healthy bone marrow donors made up the cohort. All cohort members were sampled while nominally healthy, although unrecorded immune exposures were likely present. The donor was CMV seronegative and belonged to the group of 352 seronegative cohort members. Each donor provided a peripheral blood sample, and peripheral blood mononuclear cells were used for TCR beta sequencing. The Qiagen DNeasy Blood Extraction Kit was used to extract genomic DNA from the blood cell samples.

This specimen belongs to a study of cytomegalovirus exposure and HLA in healthy donors (dated 2017 in TCRdb). Notes on the research overall: An earlier analysis of some 620 of the donors reported 250 to 350 Gb of sequence data and 117 million unique TCR beta sequences obtained from roughly 170 million T cells. Every discovery cohort repertoire had been produced on one sequencing platform. The study combined high-throughput TCR immunosequencing, statistical association of individual TCRs with disease status, and machine learning to predict cytomegalovirus infection status. In a later analysis, previously published TCR beta repertoires from fewer than 750 donors were re-analyzed and high-resolution HLA genotyping was added so that TCR occurrence patterns could be studied. The genetic ancestry cluster associated with self-reported Caucasian donors included 81% of the 398 genotyped donors. Both class I and class II loci were covered by HLA typing, at four-digit resolution. In addition to the first cohort of 666 subjects, a separate validation cohort of over 90 different subjects was used. The study aimed to test whether cataloging public T cell receptors could reveal signatures of past pathogen exposure. An earlier analysis of approximately 630 of the donors applied high-throughput TCR beta sequencing to assess whether each TCR beta V gene segment acted as functional or pseudogenic. Across some 400 genotyped donors of the cohort, an average of about 240,000 unique TCR beta nucleotide sequences per donor were sequenced, and roughly a sixth of those sequences were non-productive. Rather than drawing on any new phenotypic data, the later analysis identified candidate immune exposures from TCR beta sequences and the way those sequences occurred across donors. Alongside the repertoire data, information on donor age, sex, ethnicity and CMV serostatus was compiled. Because of strong linkage in the cohort, roughly five DR-DQ haplotypes were treated as single units for association and clustering. A later genetic analysis took genome-wide SNP genotypes for about three fifths of the roughly 700 donors and used that subset as a discovery cohort. An early release covering just under 650 HLA-typed donors comprised approximately 300 gigabases of sequencing data and tens of millions of unique TCR sequences. The T cell repertoires of around 670 subjects were profiled by immunosequencing and related to cytomegalovirus serostatus. Typing coverage differed by locus: A, B, C, DRB1 and DQB1 were typed in about 620-640 donors, DQA1 in roughly 500, DPA1 in some 610, and DPB1 in approximately 450. General findings and caveats noted by the study authors: The classifier was reported to diagnose cytomegalovirus status with high specificity and sensitivity in both the original cohort and the validation cohort. CMV serostatus was the only immune exposure information available for the cohort. In a later analysis, 16,951 TCR beta sequences were associated with specific HLA alleles at a false discovery rate of 0.05. Correlated functional status among segregating V segments might be attributable to linkage disequilibrium, but an unknown experimental factor could not be ruled out. An association between a missense DCLRE1C variant and V-gene and J-gene trimming of TCR beta chains was found in a later genetic analysis and replicated in an independent cohort. The presence/absence analyses assumed that sequencing depth was roughly uniform across donors, and that assumption may not be true. A cluster of highly shared sequence variants was judged likely to be a technical artifact of the sequencing pipeline. Most CMV-associated TCR beta chains appeared to be HLA-restricted in a later analysis, and the HLA associations seemed to be driven largely by CMV exposure. According to a later analysis, parvovirus B19, influenza, CMV and Epstein-Barr virus appeared linked to several top co-occurrence clusters. This cohort had only TCR beta chains sequenced, and the lack of alpha or paired-chain data limited which features could be detected. A further reported finding was that TCR beta sequences accurately predicted the HLA-A and HLA-B alleles for most subjects in the first cohort. A few of the identified cytomegalovirus-associated TCR beta chains were confirmed in vitro to be specific for cytomegalovirus antigens. In a later analysis, TCR association rates were found to vary across HLA loci, with the most associated TCRs seen for DRB1 alleles and the fewest for HLA-C alleles. Broadly in line with IMGT annotations, most TCR beta V segments showed up in productive rearrangements about 87% or about 30% of the time in an earlier analysis of about 500 of the donors. Across donors, most TCR sequences were observed very rarely, whereas some public TCRs were present in many individuals. The authors suggested that the approach could potentially be extended to other disease states and immunological phenotypes. Strong co-occurrence of HLA alleles, especially DR and DQ, made assigning TCR associations to individual alleles difficult. The earlier analysis of 587 of the donors excluded some 16 rarely observed V segments, including chromosome 9 orphons, because counts were too low. Compared with the roughly 670-donor mean, donors in an Asian-associated ancestry cluster had fewer N-insertions in productive TCRs, according to a later genetic analysis. The 87-base-pair reads could not distinguish some IMGT-functional V segments, including TRBV6-2 and TRBV6-3, so those segments were excluded. In a later analysis, HLA-associated TCR beta chains showed more clonal expansion and lower generation probabilities than non-associated chains that were equally common. Because HLA typing was missing for some donors at each locus, association tests included only the typed subset. The study gave a list of under 200 TCR beta chains associated with cytomegalovirus.

Receptor amplification or capture employed the immunoSEQ multiplex PCR assay. A mixture of 60 forward primers for TCR Vbeta segments and 13 reverse primers for TCR Jbeta segments was used in the multiplex PCR. The CDR3 region of rearranged TCR beta genes was amplified from genomic DNA by a multiplex PCR assay. On the Illumina HiSeq System, the amplified TCR beta libraries were sequenced as 87-base-pair reads. The paper's processing steps were these. Across the 666 repertoires, a later analysis counted roughly 77 million unique TCR beta chains, roughly 11 million of which were shared by at least two donors. A nearest-neighbor algorithm error-corrected the raw reads and collapsed the reads into unique sequences, merging closely related sequences to remove PCR and sequencing errors. CDR3 sequences were aligned to IMGT reference sequences to assign V, D and J gene segments. Each retained sequence needed at least a six-nucleotide match to both a V gene segment and a J gene segment. A rearrangement counted as productive if the CDR3 had no stop codons and remained in frame with V and J, and every other rearrangement counted as non-productive. CDR3 was defined by IMGT convention, running from the second conserved V-encoded cysteine to the conserved J-encoded phenylalanine. In an earlier analysis of more than 550 of the donors, sequences lacking an unambiguous match to a single V gene segment were excluded. In an earlier analysis of about 590 of the donors, a V segment was called functional when productive rearrangements were above 56.7%, and segregating when the standard deviation between donors exceeded 5%. A statistical classification framework was developed to diagnose cytomegalovirus status using the catalog of TCR beta chain sequences. A later analysis assigned V and J genes by comparing TCR nucleotide sequences with IMGT/GENE-DB human TR gene sequences. Using the TCRdist pipeline, a later analysis assigned CDR3 sequences along with most-parsimonious VDJ recombination scenarios. In a later analysis, each TCR beta chain was defined by its CDR3 amino acid sequence together with its V-gene family, and reads without a unique V-gene family were excluded. A later analysis removed 500 to 650 highly shared, low-generation-probability nucleotide sequences to deal with suspected cross-contamination and a sequencing artifact. A later analysis calculated a clonal expansion index for each public chain from normalized within-repertoire ranks of inferred template counts. In a later analysis, generation probabilities were computed using a VDJ recombination model fitted to out-of-frame rearrangements, and the results were checked against IGoR. In a later analysis, hypergeometric tests were used to score TCR-TCR, TCR-HLA and TCR-CMV co-occurrence, with a repertoire-size bias correction applied to TCR pairs. In a later analysis, false discovery rates were estimated by permuting HLA or CMV assignments 20 times. In a later analysis, co-occurring TCRs were grouped with DBSCAN, and TCRdist sequence similarity was added when clustering was performed within HLA-allele-positive subsets. Co-occurrence clustering excluded repertoires with fewer than 30,000 or more than 120,000 public chains, plus five with anomalous nucleotide sharing. TCRdb obtained this table from immuneACCESS and retained in-frame rearrangements with V and J assigned. These tables miss some clones; where compared with another copy, unresolved V genes account for less than half of the shortfall, and the remainder is unexplained. D and trimming were read from the DNA, whereas the V and J calls and clone size are those reported in that table. The sample table records about 190,000 clones; 84% of these occur just once. The ten biggest clones cover about 0.24% of the sample.

Sequencing was carried out using PBMCs. This receptor was identified in a boy aged 5 to 17 in good health and CMV-seronegative. The V gene is TRBV7-3 and the J gene is TRBJ1-1; 7 central bases correspond to TRBD1. The CDR3 amino acid sequence is: CASSWSTGTENTEAFF. Read as DNA, the sequence is TGTGCCAGCAGCTGGAGTACCGGGACAGAGAACACTGAAGCTTTCTTT.